This entry lists 20 T cell receptor beta chains sequenced from one sample in a study of cytomegalovirus exposure and HLA in healthy donors. TCRdb keeps only in-frame clones here, not all; method: immunoSEQ multiplex PCR. The table lists hundreds of thousands of clones, around 90% of them singletons. The specimen was PBMCs. These receptors came from a woman between 18 and 29 years old in good health and CMV-seropositive.

The chain recombines TRBV15 with TRBJ2-7; tentatively, D is TRBD2 (6 bases). The V gene lost 5 bases and the J gene lost 2 bases, with 16 bases spanning the gap. CDR3 size: 15 residues. Germline values: CDR1 LNHNV, CDR2 YYDKDF (reference sequence). The CDR3 nucleotides are TGTGCCACCAGCCCCGGGGTGGGAGGAACCTACGAGCAGTACTTC. This sequence encodes CATSPGVGGTYEQYF.

This clone was recorded only once. The gene calls are TRBV30 and TRBJ1-1; perhaps TRBD1 as D (6 bases). Germline values: CDR1 GTSNPN, CDR2 SVGIG (reference sequence). Trimming left V 0 bases short and J 9 bases short, with 8 bases between. The CDR3 contains 11 residues. The chain's CDR3 is CAWSVRGKAFF. In nucleotides, the CDR3 is TGTGCCTGGAGTGTAAGGGGGAAAGCTTTCTTT.

The V call is TRBV5-1, the J call TRBJ2-5; D not resolved. Between the trimmed V and J ends, which lost 0 bases and 5 bases, there was a span of 8 bases. Germline V gives CDR1 SGHRS, CDR2 YFSETQ. The CDR3 spans 13 residues. CDR3 in amino acids: CASSLVLEETQYF. The CDR3 DNA reads TGCGCCAGCAGCTTGGTGTTAGAGGAGACCCAGTACTTC.

The DNA of the CDR3 is TGCGCCAGCAGCCAGGGCGGGGTTAACGCCAAAAACATTCAGTACTTC. The encoded protein is CASSQGGVNAKNIQYF. The chain couples TRBV4-1 to TRBJ2-4, with D maybe TRBD2 (6 bases). The ends were cut back, 3 bases at V and 1 base at J, with 13 bases in the middle. Germline CDR1 is MGHRA and CDR2 is YSYEKL. CDR3 length equals 16 residues.

The J gene is TRBJ1-2, the V gene TRBV19, with 11 positions matching TRBD1. The germline V gene encodes CDR1 LNHDA and CDR2 SQIVND (reference sequence). V trimming: 5 bases; J trimming: 5 bases; junction bases outside the gene matches: 7. The CDR3 runs to 15 residues. CDR3 bases: TGTGCCAGTAGTCTGTGGACAGGGGGCACGTATGGCTACACCTTC. Its translation is CASSLWTGGTYGYTF.

This sequence joins TRBV6-5 and TRBJ1-1, with 9 bases identical to TRBD1. From germline, CDR1 is MNHEY and CDR2 SVGAGI. The CDR3 length is 15 residues. With 4 bases clipped from V and 6 bases from J, the junction kept 9 bases outside the gene matches. The CDR3 nucleotides read TGTGCCAGCAGTTCCCAGGACAGGGGTATTTCTGAAGCTTTCTTT. Translation: CASSSQDRGISEAFF.

The V gene is TRBV14, the J gene TRBJ2-1; TRBD2 aligns across 14 bases. The length of the CDR3 is 18 residues. Germline assignment: CDR1 SGHDN and CDR2 FVKESK. V lost 0 bases and J lost 9; bases outside the gene matches: 10. The DNA for the CDR3 is TGTGCCAGCAGCCAAGATCGAGGGACTAGCGGGAGTAAATTTGAGCAGTTCTTC. Its protein product is CASSQDRGTSGSKFEQFF.

The rearrangement joins TRBV18 to TRBJ2-7; D gene ambiguous. Trimming cost V 3 bases and J 1 base, with 10 bases left between them. CDR1 KGHSH and CDR2 LQKENI come from the germline V gene. The CDR3 loop spans 14 amino acids. The CDR3 loop reads CASSPSSGSYEQYF. The CDR3 nucleotides are TGTGCCAGCTCACCTTCTTCAGGATCCTACGAGCAGTACTTC. The whole variable domain, filled in from reference TRBV18 and TRBJ2-7, reads NAGVMQNPRHLVRRRGQEARLRCSPMKGHSHVYWYRQLPEEGLKFMVYLQKENIIDESGMPKERFSAEFPKEGPSILRIQQVVRGDSAAYFCASSPSSGSYEQYFGPGTRLTVT.

The chain combines TRBV5-8 with TRBJ1-3; D may be TRBD1 (6 bases). V was pared by 1 base and J by 4 bases, with 18 bases between. In germline, CDR1 is SGHTS, CDR2 YDEGEE. This CDR3 is built from 17 residues. As DNA, the CDR3 is TGTGCCAGCAGCTTGAGCGGGACATCCAGCTACGGAAACACCATATATTTT. Residues: CASSLSGTSSYGNTIYF.

This clone was detected only once. CDR3 in amino acids: CAISAVVREANYGYTF. CDR3 in DNA: TGTGCCATCAGTGCGGTGGTGAGGGAAGCTAACTATGGCTACACCTTC. The chain recombines TRBV10-3 with TRBJ1-2; D remains ambiguous. Germline V gene lookup returns CDR1 ENHRY and CDR2 SYGVKD. Trimming removed 4 bases at V and 0 bases at J, with 15 bases between. This CDR3 is built from 16 residues.

The chain carries TRBV9 and TRBJ1-3; D ambiguous. Trimming removed 0 bases at V and 0 bases at J, with 7 bases between. Germline CDR1 and CDR2: SGDLS and YYNGEE. The CDR3 is made up of 15 amino acids. CDR3 in DNA: TGTGCCAGCAGCGTAGATTCACTCTCTGGAAACACCATATATTTT. Encoded protein: CASSVDSLSGNTIYF.

V gene TRBV12-5 combines with J gene TRBJ1-1; 8 nucleotides agree with TRBD1. From germline, CDR1 is LGHNT and CDR2 FRNRAP. Germline trimming cut 3 bases from V and 4 bases from J; bases unmatched to any gene: 7. The CDR3 runs to 15 residues. The chain's CDR3 is CASGFPTGESTEAFF. DNA of the CDR3: TGTGCTAGTGGTTTCCCGACAGGGGAGAGCACTGAAGCTTTCTTT.

The V and J genes are TRBV28 and TRBJ1-1; 9 nucleotides line up with TRBD1. CDR1 and CDR2 from the germline V gene are MDHEN and SYDVKM. CDR3 size: 15 residues. V shed 6 bases, J shed 3 bases, and the junction held 8 bases outside the gene matches. CDR3 coding DNA: TGTGCCAGCAGGGGAGGCACAGGGGGCTACACTGAAGCTTTCTTT. Amino acid sequence: CASRGGTGGYTEAFF.

The V and J genes are TRBV6-1 and TRBJ2-1; D is uncertain. Trimming shortened V by 1 base and J by 8 bases, and 12 bases separated the two germline ends. The CDR3 consists of 14 residues. Per the germline V gene, CDR1 is MNHNS and CDR2 is SASEGT. CDR3 sequence: CASSEELVWDEQFF. The CDR3 nucleotides are TGTGCCAGCAGTGAAGAGCTAGTCTGGGATGAGCAGTTCTTC.

The rearrangement joins TRBV27 to TRBJ2-2; no reliable D call. V was pared by 2 bases and J by 7 bases, with 8 bases between. This CDR3 has 13 amino acids. CDR1 and CDR2 (germline): MNHEY, SMNVEV (reference sequence). The CDR3 DNA is TGTGCCAGCAGTTTACCACCAGGCGGGGAGCTGTTTTTT. Amino acid sequence: CASSLPPGGELFF.

The rearrangement uses TRBV19 and TRBJ1-2; 7 bases are a match to TRBD1. V lost 8 bases and J lost 8; bases outside the gene matches: 8. CDR3 size: 12 residues. Germline-derived CDR1 and CDR2 are LNHDA and SQIVND (reference sequence). The CDR3 DNA follows: TGTGCCAGTGGAGCAGGGGGAAGAGGCTACACCTTC. Translation: CASGAGGRGYTF.

The chain uses TRBV28 and TRBJ2-5; possibly TRBD1 for D (5 bases). V lost 3 bases, J lost 5 bases, and 16 bases lay in between. Germline CDR1 MDHEN, CDR2 SYDVKM. The CDR3 covers 15 residues. The CDR3, as DNA: TGTGCCAGCAGTTTGCGGACAACTGGGGTGGAGACCCAGTACTTC. Translated, it gives CASSLRTTGVETQYF. The complete variable domain, with remaining parts taken from reference TRBV28 and TRBJ2-5, reads DVKVTQSSRYLVKRTGEKVFLECVQDMDHENMFWYRQDPGLGLRLIYFSYDVKMKEKGDIPEGYSVSREKKERFSLILESASTNQTSMYLCASSLRTTGVETQYFGPGTRLLVL.

This chain connects TRBV29-1 to TRBJ2-3; D is perhaps TRBD1 (5 bases). The CDR3 consists of 14 residues. The germline CDR1 and CDR2 sequences are SQVTM and ANQGSEA. Trimming took 4 bases from V and 1 from J, leaving 12 bases between them. The CDR3 region has the DNA TGCAGCGTTGGGGGCACTCTGGGCACAGATACGCAGTATTTT. Translation: CSVGGTLGTDTQYF.

This rearrangement joins TRBV5-1 to TRBJ1-3; maybe TRBD1 (6 bases). Trimming took off 4 bases at V and 1 base at J, with 15 bases between the two ends. Germline assignment: CDR1 SGHRS and CDR2 YFSETQ. The length of the CDR3 is 16 residues. In DNA form, the CDR3 reads TGCGCCAGCAGCCCAAGCTCGACAGGTTCTGGAAACACCATATATTTT. It encodes CASSPSSTGSGNTIYF. The full variable domain, in which reference TRBV5-1 and TRBJ1-3 provide the parts outside the CDR3, is KAGVTQTPRYLIKTRGQQVTLSCSPISGHRSVSWYQQTPGQGLQFLFEYFSETQRNKGNFPGRFSGRQFSNSRSEMNVSTLELGDSALYLCASSPSSTGSGNTIYFGEGSWLTVV.

The chain couples TRBV30 to TRBJ2-7; 12 nucleotides align to TRBD2. Per germline, CDR1 GTSNPN and CDR2 SVGIG (reference sequence). CDR3 size: 15 residues. The J segment lost 1 base and the V segment lost 4 bases, leaving 5 bases of the junction unmatched. As DNA, the CDR3 is TGTGCCTGGACCACCGGGACTAGCGGGTCCTACGAGCAGTACTTC. Residues: CAWTTGTSGSYEQYF. The full variable domain, rest sourced from reference TRBV30 and TRBJ2-7, is SQTIHQWPATLVQPVGSPLSLECTVEGTSNPNLYWYRQAAGRGLQLLFYSVGIGQISSEVPQNLSASRPQDRQFILSSKKLLLSDSGFYLCAWTTGTSGSYEQYFGPGTRLTVT.